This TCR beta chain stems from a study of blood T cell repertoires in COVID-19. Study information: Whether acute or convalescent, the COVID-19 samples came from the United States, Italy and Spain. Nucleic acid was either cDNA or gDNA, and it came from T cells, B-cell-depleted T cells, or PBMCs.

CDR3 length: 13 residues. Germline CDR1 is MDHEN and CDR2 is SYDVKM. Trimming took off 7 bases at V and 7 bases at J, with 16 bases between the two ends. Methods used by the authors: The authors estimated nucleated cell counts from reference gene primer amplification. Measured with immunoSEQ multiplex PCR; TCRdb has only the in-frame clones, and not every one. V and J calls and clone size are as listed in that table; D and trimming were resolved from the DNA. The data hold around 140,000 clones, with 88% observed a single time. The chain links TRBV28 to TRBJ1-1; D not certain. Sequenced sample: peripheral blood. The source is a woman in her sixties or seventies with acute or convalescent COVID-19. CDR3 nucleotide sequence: TGTGCCAGCACAGGATCCGAGCCCTTTGAAGCTTTCTTT. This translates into CASTGSEPFEAFF.